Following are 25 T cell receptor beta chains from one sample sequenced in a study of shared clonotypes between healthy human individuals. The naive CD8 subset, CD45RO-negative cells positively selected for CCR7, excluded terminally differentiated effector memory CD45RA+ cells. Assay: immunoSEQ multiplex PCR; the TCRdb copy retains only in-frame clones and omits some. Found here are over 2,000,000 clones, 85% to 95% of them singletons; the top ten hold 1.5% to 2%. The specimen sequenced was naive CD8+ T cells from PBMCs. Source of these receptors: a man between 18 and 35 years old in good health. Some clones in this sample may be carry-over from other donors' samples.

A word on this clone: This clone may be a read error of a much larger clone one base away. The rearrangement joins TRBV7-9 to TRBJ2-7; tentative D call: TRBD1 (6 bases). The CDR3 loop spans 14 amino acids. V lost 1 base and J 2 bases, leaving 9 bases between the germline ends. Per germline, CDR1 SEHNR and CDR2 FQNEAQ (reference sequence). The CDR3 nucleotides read TGTGCCAGCAGCTTAGACAGGGACCCCTACGAGCAGTACTTC. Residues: CASSLDRDPYEQYF.

CDR3 loop: CASSSGTGYYGYTF. The CDR3 DNA sequence: TGTGCCAGCAGCTCCGGGACAGGGTACTATGGCTACACCTTC. V gene TRBV5-6 combines with J gene TRBJ1-2, with TRBD1 matching over 9 bases. The CDR3 contains 14 residues. Germline V gives CDR1 SGHDT, CDR2 YYEEEE. V gave up 3 bases and J gave up 3 bases; unmatched junction bases: 3.

CDR3 DNA sequence: TGCGCCAGCAGCAATCCGGGACAGAGCTACTACGAGCAGTACTTC. Amino acids: CASSNPGQSYYEQYF. The chain employs TRBV4-1 and TRBJ2-7, with TRBD1 identical over 7 bases. Germline V CDR1 and CDR2: MGHRA, YSYEKL. The CDR3 loop spans 15 amino acids. V trimming: 5 bases; J trimming: 3 bases; junction bases outside the gene matches: 10.

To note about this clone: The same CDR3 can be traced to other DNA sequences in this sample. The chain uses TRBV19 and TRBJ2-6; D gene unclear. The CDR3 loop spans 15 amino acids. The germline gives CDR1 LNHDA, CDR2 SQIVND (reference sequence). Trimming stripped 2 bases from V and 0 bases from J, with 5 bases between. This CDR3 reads CASSIWGSGANVLTF. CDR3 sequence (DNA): TGTGCCAGTAGTATATGGGGCTCTGGGGCCAACGTCCTGACTTTC. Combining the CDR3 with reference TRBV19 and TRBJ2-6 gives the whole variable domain DGGITQSPKYLFRKEGQNVTLSCEQNLNHDAMYWYRQDPGQGLRLIYYSQIVNDFQKGDIAEGYSVSREKKESFPLTVTSAQKNPTAFYLCASSIWGSGANVLTFGAGSRLTVL.

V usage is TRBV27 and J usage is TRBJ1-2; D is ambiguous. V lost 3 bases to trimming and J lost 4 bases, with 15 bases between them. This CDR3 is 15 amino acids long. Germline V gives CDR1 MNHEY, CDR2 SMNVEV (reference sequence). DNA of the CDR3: TGTGCCAGCAGTTTGGGGAGGGCCCCAGCCTATGGCTACACCTTC. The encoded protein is CASSLGRAPAYGYTF.

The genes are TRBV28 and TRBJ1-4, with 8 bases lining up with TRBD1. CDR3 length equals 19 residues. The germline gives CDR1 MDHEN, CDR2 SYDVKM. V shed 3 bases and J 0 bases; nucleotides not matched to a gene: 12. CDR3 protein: CASSFGSGTGLATNEKLFF. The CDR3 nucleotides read TGTGCCAGCAGTTTTGGGTCCGGGACAGGCCTTGCAACTAATGAAAAACTGTTTTTT. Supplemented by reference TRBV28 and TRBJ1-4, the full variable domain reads DVKVTQSSRYLVKRTGEKVFLECVQDMDHENMFWYRQDPGLGLRLIYFSYDVKMKEKGDIPEGYSVSREKKERFSLILESASTNQTSMYLCASSFGSGTGLATNEKLFFGSGTQLSVL.

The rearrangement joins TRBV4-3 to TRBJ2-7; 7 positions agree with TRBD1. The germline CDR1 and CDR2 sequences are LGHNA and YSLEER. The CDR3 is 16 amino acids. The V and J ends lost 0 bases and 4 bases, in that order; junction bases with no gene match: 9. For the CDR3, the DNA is TGCGCCAGCAGCCAAGACCCCCGGGACAGAAGATACGAGCAGTACTTC. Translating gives CASSQDPRDRRYEQYF.

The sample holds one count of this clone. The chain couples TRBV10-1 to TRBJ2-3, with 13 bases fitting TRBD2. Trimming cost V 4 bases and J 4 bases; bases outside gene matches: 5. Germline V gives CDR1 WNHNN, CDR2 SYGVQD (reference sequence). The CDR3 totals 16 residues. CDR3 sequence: CASSGLAGGTADTQYF. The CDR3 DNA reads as TGCGCCAGCAGTGGACTAGCGGGAGGTACGGCAGATACGCAGTATTTT.

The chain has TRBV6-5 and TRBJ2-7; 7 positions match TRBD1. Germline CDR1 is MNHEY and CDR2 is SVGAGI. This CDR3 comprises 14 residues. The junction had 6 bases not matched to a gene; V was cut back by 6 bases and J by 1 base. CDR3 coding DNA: TGTGCCAGCAGCCGGGACAGCGTATCCTACGAGCAGTACTTC. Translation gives CASSRDSVSYEQYF.

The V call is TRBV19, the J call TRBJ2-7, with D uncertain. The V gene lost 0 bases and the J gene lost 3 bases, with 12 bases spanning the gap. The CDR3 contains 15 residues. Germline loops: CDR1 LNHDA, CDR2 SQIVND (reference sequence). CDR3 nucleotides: TGTGCCAGTAGTATAGATCCGTGGGCTCGCTACGAGCAGTACTTC. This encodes CASSIDPWARYEQYF.

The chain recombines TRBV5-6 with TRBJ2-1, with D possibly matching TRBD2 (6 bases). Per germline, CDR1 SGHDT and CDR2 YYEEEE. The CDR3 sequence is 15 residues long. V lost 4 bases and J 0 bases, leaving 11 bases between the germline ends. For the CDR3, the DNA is TGTGCCAGCAGCGGCGGGACCGACTCCTACAATGAGCAGTTCTTC. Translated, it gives CASSGGTDSYNEQFF.

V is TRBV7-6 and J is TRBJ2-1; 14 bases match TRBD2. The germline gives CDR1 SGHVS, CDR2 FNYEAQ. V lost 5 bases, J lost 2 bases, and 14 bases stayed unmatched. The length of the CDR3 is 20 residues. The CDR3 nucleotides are TGTGCCAGCAGCGAAACCACCGGGACTAGCGGGAGTCCGACCTACAATGAGCAGTTCTTC. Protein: CASSETTGTSGSPTYNEQFF.

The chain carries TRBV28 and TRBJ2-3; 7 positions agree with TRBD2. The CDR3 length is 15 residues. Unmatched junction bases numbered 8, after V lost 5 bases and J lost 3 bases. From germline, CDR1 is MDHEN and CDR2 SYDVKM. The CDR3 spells CASSPLAGATDTQYF. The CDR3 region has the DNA TGTGCCAGCAGTCCTCTGGCGGGAGCGACAGATACGCAGTATTTT.

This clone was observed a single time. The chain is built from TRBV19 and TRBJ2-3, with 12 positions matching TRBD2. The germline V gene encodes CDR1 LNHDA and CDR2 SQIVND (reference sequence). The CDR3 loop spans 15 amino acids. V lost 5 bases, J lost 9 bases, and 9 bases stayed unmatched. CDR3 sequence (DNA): TGTGCCAGTAGTTTACGCCTAGCGGGAGGGCACACGCAGTATTTT. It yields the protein CASSLRLAGGHTQYF.

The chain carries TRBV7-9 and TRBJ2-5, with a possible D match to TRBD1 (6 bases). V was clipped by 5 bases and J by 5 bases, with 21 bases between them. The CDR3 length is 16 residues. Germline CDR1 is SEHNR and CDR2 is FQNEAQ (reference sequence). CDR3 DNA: TGTGCCAGCAGCCCGGACAGCCAACTAAACGGGGAGACCCAGTACTTC. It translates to CASSPDSQLNGETQYF.

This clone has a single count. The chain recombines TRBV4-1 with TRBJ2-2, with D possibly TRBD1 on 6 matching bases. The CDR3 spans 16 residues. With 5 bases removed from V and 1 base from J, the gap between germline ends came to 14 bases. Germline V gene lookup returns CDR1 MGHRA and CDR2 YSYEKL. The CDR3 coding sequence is TGCGCCAGCAGCGATCCCAAAGGGGGGAACACCGGGGAGCTGTTTTTT. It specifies CASSDPKGGNTGELFF.

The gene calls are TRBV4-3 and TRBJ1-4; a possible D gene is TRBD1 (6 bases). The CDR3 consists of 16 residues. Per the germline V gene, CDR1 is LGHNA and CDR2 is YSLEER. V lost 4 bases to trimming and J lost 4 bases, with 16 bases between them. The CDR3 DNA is TGCGCCAGCAGCCCCTTCCGAGGGGGGGTTAATGAAAAACTGTTTTTT. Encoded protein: CASSPFRGGVNEKLFF.

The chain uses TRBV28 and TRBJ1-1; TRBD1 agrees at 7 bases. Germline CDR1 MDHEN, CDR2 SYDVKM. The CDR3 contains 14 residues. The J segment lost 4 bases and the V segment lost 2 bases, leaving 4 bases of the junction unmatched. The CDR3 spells CASSLPGGITEAFF. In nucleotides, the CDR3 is TGTGCCAGCAGTTTACCAGGGGGGATCACTGAAGCTTTCTTT.

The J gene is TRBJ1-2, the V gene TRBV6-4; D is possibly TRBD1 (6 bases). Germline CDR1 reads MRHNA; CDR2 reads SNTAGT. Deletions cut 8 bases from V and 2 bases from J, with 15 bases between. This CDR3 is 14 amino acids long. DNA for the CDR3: TGTGCCAGCGGGGGGGCGATTCCCAACTATGGCTACACCTTC. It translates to CASGGAIPNYGYTF.

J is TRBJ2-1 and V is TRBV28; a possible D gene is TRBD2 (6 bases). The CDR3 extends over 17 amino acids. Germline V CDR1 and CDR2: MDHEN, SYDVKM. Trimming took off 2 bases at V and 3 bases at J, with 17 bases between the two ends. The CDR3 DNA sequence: TGTGCCAGCAGTTTAGGGTCGGGAGTGGGGGGCTACAATGAGCAGTTCTTC. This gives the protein CASSLGSGVGGYNEQFF.

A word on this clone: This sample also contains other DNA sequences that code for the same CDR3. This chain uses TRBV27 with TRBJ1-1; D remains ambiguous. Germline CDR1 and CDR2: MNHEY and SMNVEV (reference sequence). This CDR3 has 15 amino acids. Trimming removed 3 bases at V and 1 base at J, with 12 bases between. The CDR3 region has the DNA TGTGCCAGCAGTTTTCGAGGTAGTGGGAACACTGAAGCTTTCTTT. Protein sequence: CASSFRGSGNTEAFF.

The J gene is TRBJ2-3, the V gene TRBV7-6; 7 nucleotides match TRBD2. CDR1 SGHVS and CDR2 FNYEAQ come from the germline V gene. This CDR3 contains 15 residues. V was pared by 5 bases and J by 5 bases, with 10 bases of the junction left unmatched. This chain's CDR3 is CASSPRRDYEDTQYF. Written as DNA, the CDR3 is TGTGCCAGCAGCCCACGGCGGGACTATGAAGATACGCAGTATTTT.

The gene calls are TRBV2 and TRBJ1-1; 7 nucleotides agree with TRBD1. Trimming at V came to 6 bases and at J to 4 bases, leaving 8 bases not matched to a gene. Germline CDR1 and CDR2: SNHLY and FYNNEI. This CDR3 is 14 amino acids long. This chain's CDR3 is CASRDRLGSTEAFF. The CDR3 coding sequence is TGTGCCAGCAGGGACAGGTTGGGGAGCACTGAAGCTTTCTTT. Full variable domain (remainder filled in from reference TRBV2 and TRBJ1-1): EPEVTQTPSHQVTQMGQEVILRCVPISNHLYFYWYRQILGQKVEFLVSFYNNEISEKSEIFDDQFSVERPDGSNFTLKIRSTKLEDSAMYFCASRDRLGSTEAFFGQGTRLTVV.

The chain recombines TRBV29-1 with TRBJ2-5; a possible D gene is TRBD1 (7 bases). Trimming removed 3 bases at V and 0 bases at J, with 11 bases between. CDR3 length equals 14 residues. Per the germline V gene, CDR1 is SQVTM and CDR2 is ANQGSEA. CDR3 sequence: CSVEAGGYQETQYF. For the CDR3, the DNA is TGCAGCGTTGAGGCAGGGGGGTACCAAGAGACCCAGTACTTC.

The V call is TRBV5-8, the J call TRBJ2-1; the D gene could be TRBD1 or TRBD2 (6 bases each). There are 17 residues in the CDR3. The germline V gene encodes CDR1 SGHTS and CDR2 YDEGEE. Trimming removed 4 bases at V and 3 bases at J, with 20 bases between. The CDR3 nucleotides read TGTGCCAGCAGCAAGGGGGGTCCCGGGACCCTCTACAATGAGCAGTTCTTC. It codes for CASSKGGPGTLYNEQFF.